The clone carrying this TCR beta chain was seen a few times. Its antigen remains unidentified. This sample is drawn from a study of T cell repertoires in cytomegalovirus infection. Background on the study: CMV infection and matching HLA type were both indicated by public TCR beta signatures.

TCRdb passed the reads through MiXCR, listing each CDR3 protein once. The table lists more than 400,000 distinct CDR3 sequences, less than 30% of them singletons, with about 12% in the top ten. Trimming left V 8 bases short and J 2 bases short, with 8 bases between. The CDR3 runs to 12 residues. The germline CDR1 and CDR2 sequences are MDHEN and SYDVKM. Study-level points and caveats: It was HLA-C-restricted CMV-specific TCR beta clonotypes that dominated the response ex vivo. Carriers of CMV and the relevant HLA type were discriminated by public TCR beta frequency.

The origin of this receptor is a human donor in good health (CMV status not recorded). Some clones in this sample may be carry-over from other donors' samples. The chain recombines TRBV28 with TRBJ2-3; the D gene is possibly TRBD2 (6 bases). Specimen: PBMCs. CDR3 in DNA: TGTGCCAGCCGCGGGAACACAGATACGCAGTATTTT. Protein sequence: CASRGNTDTQYF.